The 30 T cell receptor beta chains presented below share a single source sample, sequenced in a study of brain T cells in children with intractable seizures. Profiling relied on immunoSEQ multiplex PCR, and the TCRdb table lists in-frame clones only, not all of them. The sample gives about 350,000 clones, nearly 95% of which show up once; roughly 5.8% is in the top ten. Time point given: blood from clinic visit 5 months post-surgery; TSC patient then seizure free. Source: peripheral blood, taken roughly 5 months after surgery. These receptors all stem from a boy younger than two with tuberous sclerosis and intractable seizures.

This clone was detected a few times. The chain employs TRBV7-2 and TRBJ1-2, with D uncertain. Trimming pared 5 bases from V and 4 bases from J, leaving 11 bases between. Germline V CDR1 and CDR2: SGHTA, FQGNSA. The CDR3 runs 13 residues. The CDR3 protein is CASSIGPPYGYTF. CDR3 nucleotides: TGTGCCAGCAGCATTGGGCCGCCCTATGGCTACACCTTC.

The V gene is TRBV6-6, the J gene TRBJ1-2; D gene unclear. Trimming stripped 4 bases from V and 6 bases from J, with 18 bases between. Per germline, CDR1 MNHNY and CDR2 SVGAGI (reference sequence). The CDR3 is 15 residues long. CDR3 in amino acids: CASSSGGVGRHGYTF. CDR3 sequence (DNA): TGTGCCAGCAGTTCTGGCGGAGTAGGGAGGCATGGCTACACCTTC.

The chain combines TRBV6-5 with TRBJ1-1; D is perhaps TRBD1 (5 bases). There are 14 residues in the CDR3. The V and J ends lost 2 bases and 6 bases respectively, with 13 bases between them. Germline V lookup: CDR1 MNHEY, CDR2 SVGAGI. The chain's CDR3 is CASSYARVGAEAFF. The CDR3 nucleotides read TGTGCCAGCAGTTACGCGAGGGTGGGGGCTGAAGCTTTCTTT.

The CDR3 region has the DNA TGTGCCAGCAGCGTATTGGGGGCCGGAGGAGGCACAGATACGCAGTATTTT. This gives the protein CASSVLGAGGGTDTQYF. V gene TRBV9 combines with J gene TRBJ2-3; tentative D call: TRBD1 (6 bases). This CDR3 has 17 amino acids. Germline assignment: CDR1 SGDLS and CDR2 YYNGEE. Deletions cut 1 base from V and 1 base from J, with 16 bases between.

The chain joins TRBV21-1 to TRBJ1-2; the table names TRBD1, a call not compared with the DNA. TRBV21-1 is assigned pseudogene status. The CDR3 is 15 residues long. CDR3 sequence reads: CASSKGGQGPLIDTF. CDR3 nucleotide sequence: TGTGCCAGCAGCAAAGGTGGACAGGGCCCTCTGATCGACACCTTC.

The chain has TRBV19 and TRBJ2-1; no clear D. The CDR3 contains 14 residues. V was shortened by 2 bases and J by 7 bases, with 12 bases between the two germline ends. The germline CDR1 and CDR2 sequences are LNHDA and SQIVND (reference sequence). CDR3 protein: CASSINSRLNEQFF. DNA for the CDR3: TGTGCCAGTAGTATAAATTCCAGGCTTAATGAGCAGTTCTTC.

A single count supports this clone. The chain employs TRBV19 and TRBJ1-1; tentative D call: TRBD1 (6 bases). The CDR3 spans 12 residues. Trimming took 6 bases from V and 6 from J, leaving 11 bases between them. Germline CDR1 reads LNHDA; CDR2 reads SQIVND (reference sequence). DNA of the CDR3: TGTGCCAGTAGGACAGGTTTAGCTGAAGCTTTCTTT. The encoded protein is CASRTGLAEAFF.

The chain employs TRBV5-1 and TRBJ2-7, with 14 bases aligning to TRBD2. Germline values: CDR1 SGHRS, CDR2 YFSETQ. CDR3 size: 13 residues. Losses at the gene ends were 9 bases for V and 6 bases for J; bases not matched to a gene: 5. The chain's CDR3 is CAKGLAGVCEQYF. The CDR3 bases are TGCGCCAAGGGACTAGCGGGAGTTTGCGAGCAGTACTTC.

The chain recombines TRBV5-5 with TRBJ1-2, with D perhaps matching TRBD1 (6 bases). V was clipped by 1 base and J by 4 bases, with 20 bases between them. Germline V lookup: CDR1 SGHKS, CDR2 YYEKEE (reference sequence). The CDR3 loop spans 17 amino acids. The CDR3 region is CASSLLGLGAAFYGYTF. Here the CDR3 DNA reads TGTGCCAGCAGCTTGCTTGGATTGGGGGCGGCGTTCTATGGCTACACCTTC.

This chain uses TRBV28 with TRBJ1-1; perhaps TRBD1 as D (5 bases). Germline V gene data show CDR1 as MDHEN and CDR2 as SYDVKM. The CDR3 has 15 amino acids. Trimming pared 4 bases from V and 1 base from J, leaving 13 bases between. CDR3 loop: CASSSGTAPNTEAFF. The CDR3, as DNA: TGTGCCAGCAGTTCCGGGACGGCTCCGAACACTGAAGCTTTCTTT.

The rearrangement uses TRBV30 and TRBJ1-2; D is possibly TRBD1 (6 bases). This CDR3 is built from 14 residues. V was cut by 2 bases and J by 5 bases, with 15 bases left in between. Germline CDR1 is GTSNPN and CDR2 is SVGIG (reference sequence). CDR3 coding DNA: TGTGCCTGGAGTACCCCCAGGGGTCCTTATGGCTACACCTTC. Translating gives CAWSTPRGPYGYTF.

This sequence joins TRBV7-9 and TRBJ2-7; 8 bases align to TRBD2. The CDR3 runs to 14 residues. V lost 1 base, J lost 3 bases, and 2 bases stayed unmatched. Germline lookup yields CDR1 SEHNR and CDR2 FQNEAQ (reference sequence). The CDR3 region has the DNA TGTGCCAGCAGCTTAGTCGCGGGGGGCTACGAGCAGTACTTC. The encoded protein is CASSLVAGGYEQYF.

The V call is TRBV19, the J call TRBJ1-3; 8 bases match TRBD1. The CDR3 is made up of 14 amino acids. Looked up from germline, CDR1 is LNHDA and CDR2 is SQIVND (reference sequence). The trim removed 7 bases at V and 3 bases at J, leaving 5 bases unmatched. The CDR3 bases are TGTGCCAGTAACCCGACAGGGGTTGGAAACACCATATATTTT. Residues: CASNPTGVGNTIYF.

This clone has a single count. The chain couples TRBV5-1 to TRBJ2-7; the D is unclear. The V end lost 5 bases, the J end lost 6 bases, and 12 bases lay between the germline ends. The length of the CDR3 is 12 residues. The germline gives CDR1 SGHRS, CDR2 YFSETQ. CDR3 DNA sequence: TGCGCCAGCAGGCAGGAGAGGTTCGAGCAGTACTTC. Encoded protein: CASRQERFEQYF.

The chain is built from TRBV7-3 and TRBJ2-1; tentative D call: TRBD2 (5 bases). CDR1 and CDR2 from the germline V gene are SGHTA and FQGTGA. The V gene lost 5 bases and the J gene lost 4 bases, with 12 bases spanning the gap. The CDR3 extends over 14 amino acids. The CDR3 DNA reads TGTGCCAGCAGCGCTCTCGGGGATTACAATGAGCAGTTCTTC. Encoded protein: CASSALGDYNEQFF.

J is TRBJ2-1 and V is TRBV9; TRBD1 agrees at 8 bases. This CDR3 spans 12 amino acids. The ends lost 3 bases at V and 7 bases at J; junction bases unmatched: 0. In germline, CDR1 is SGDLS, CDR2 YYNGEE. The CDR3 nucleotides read TGTGCCAGCAGCGGGACAGGGAATGAGCAGTTCTTC. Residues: CASSGTGNEQFF.

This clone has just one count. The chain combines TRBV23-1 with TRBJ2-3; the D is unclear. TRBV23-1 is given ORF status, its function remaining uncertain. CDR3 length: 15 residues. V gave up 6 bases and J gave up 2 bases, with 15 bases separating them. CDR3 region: CASSPQIGYTDTQYF. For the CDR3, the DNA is TGCGCCAGCAGCCCTCAAATCGGATACACAGATACGCAGTATTTT.

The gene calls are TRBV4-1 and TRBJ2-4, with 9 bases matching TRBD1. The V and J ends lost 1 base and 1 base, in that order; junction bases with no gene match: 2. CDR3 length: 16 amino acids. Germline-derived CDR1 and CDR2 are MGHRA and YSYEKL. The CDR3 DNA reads TGCGCCAGCAGCCAAGTCGGACAGGGGGCCAAAAACATTCAGTACTTC. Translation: CASSQVGQGAKNIQYF.

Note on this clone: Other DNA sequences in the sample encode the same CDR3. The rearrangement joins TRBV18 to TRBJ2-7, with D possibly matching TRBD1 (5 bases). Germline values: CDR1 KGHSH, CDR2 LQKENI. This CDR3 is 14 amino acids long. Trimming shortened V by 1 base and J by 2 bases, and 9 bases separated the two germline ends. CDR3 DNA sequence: TGTGCCAGCTCACCACGCCAGGGTACCTACGAGCAGTACTTC. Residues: CASSPRQGTYEQYF. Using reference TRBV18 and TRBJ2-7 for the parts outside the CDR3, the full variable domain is NAGVMQNPRHLVRRRGQEARLRCSPMKGHSHVYWYRQLPEEGLKFMVYLQKENIIDESGMPKERFSAEFPKEGPSILRIQQVVRGDSAAYFCASSPRQGTYEQYFGPGTRLTVT.

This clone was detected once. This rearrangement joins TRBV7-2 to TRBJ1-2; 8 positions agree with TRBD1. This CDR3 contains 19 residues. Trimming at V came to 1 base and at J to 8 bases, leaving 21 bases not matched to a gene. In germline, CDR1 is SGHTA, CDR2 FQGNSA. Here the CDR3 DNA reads TGTGCCAGCAGCTTAGACCCCCTTAGAGCAGGGGGCTTGGGTAGGGGCTACACCTTC. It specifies CASSLDPLRAGGLGRGYTF.

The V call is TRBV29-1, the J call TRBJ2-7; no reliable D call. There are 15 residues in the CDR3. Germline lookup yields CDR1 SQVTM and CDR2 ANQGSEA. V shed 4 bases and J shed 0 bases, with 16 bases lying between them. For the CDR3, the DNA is TGCAGCGTTGGAGTGTCAGCCAGTCCCTCCTACGAGCAGTACTTC. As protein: CSVGVSASPSYEQYF.

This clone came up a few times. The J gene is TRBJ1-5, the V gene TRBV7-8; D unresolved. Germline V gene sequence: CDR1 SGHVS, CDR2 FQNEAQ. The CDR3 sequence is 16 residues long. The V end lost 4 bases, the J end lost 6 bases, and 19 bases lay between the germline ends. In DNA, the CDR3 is TGTGCCAGCAGCTCCGCTAGGATGGCCCCGGGTCAGCCCCAGCATTTT. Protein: CASSSARMAPGQPQHF.

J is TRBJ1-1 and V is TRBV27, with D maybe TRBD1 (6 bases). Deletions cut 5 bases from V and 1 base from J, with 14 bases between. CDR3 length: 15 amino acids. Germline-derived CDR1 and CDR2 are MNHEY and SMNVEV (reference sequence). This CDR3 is CASSPLDRRNTEAFF. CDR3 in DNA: TGTGCCAGCAGTCCCCTCGACAGGAGGAACACTGAAGCTTTCTTT.

The CDR3 sequence: CASSISGRYYNEQFF. The CDR3 DNA reads TGTGCCAGCAGTATAAGCGGGAGGTATTACAATGAGCAGTTCTTC. This chain links TRBV28 with TRBJ2-1; 9 bases agree with TRBD2. Germline V gene sequence: CDR1 MDHEN, CDR2 SYDVKM. CDR3 size: 15 residues. V dropped 5 bases and J dropped 4; count of bases not matched to a gene: 6.

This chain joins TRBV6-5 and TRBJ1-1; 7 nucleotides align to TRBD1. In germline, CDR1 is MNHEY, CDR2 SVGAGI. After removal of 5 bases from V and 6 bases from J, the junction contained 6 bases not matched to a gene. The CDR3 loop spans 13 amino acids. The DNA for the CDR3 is TGTGCCAGCAGTCTCGACAGGGTCGCTGAAGCTTTCTTT. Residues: CASSLDRVAEAFF.

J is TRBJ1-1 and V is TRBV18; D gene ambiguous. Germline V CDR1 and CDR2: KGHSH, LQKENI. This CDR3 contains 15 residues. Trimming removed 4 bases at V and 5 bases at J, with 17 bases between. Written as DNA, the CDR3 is TGTGCCAGCTCACTGGGATTGGGTCTCGGGACTGAAGCTTTCTTT. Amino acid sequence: CASSLGLGLGTEAFF.

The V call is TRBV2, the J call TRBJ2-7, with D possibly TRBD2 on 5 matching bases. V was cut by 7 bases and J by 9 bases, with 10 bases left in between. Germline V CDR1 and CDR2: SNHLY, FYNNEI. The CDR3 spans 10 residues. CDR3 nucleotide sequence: TGTGCCAGCAAATTACTAGGGCAGTACTTC. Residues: CASKLLGQYF.

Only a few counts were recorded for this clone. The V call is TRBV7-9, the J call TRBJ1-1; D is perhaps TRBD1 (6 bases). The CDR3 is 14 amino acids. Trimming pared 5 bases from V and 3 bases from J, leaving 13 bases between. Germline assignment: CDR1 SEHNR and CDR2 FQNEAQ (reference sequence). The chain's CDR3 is CASSRQAMDTEAFF. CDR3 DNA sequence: TGTGCCAGCAGCCGACAGGCTATGGACACTGAAGCTTTCTTT. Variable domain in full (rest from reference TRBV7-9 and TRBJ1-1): DTGVSQNPRHKITKRGQNVTFRCDPISEHNRLYWYRQTLGQGPEFLTYFQNEAQLEKSRLLSDRFSAERPKGSFSTLEIQRTEQGDSAMYLCASSRQAMDTEAFFGQGTRLTVV.

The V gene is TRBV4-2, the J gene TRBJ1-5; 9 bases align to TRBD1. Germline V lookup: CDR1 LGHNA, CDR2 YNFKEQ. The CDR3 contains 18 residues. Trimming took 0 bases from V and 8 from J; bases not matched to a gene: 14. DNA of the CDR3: TGTGCCAGCAGCCAAGAACATTCGGTTGGACAGGGGAGTGAGCCCCAGCATTTT. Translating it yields CASSQEHSVGQGSEPQHF.

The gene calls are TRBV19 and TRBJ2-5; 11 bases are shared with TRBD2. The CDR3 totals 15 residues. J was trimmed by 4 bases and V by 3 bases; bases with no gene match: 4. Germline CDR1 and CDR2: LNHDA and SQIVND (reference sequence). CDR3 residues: CASSIGLAGGETQYF. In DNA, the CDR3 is TGTGCCAGTAGTATCGGGCTAGCGGGAGGAGAGACCCAGTACTTC.